The 28 T cell receptor beta chains presented below share a single source sample, sequenced in a study of T cells in Graves' hyperthyroidism and ophthalmopathy. Template material for amplifying TCR beta CDR3 regions consisted of RNA transcripts. The TCR CDR3 first-round RT-PCR relied on the HTBI primer set. TCRdb analysed the multiplex PCR reads with MiXCR anew, one entry per CDR3 protein. The data hold some 650,000 distinct CDR3 sequences, with approximately 15% observed a single time. Material for sequencing was blood. The receptors come from a woman between 35 and 50 years old with Graves' ophthalmopathy.

This rearrangement joins TRBV20-1 to TRBJ2-7; 9 bases fit TRBD2. CDR3 length equals 13 residues. V lost 4 bases and J lost 5; bases outside the gene matches: 6. The germline V gene has CDR1 DFQATT and CDR2 SNEGSKA (reference sequence). CDR3 in DNA: TGCAGTGCTACTGGGACTAGCATCGACGAGCAGTACTTC. This encodes CSATGTSIDEQYF.

This clonotype came up a few times. This rearrangement joins TRBV6-1 to TRBJ2-3, with 12 nucleotides matching TRBD2. This CDR3 has 18 residues. The junction had 9 bases not matched to a gene; V was cut back by 3 bases and J by 2 bases. Germline V lookup: CDR1 MNHNS, CDR2 SASEGT. CDR3 nucleotides: TGTGCCAGCAGTGACGCCCGACTAGCGGGAGTGAACACAGATACGCAGTATTTT. Translation: CASSDARLAGVNTDTQYF.

This chain connects TRBV2 to TRBJ2-3, with 10 positions matching TRBD2. The CDR3 length is 17 residues. Germline V gene sequence: CDR1 SNHLY, CDR2 FYNNEI. Trimming cost V 1 base and J 0 bases; bases outside gene matches: 4. Written as DNA, the CDR3 is TGTGCCAGCAGTGAAGAGCGTAGCGGGGGGAGCACAGATACGCAGTATTTT. This codes for CASSEERSGGSTDTQYF.

This clonotype was detected only a few times. The V and J genes are TRBV20-1 and TRBJ2-2; 10 bases map to TRBD1. The germline CDR1 and CDR2 sequences are DFQATT and SNEGSKA (reference sequence). Trimming took 6 bases from V and 3 from J; bases not matched to a gene: 7. This CDR3 is built from 15 residues. CDR3 residues: CSASGTGVHTGELFF. For the CDR3, the DNA is TGCAGTGCATCCGGGACAGGGGTTCACACCGGGGAGCTGTTTTTT.

This clonotype was observed many times. The V call is TRBV20-1, the J call TRBJ2-1; unclear D gene. Looked up from germline, CDR1 is DFQATT and CDR2 is SNEGSKA (reference sequence). V lost 3 bases, J lost 3 bases, and 6 bases lay in between. The CDR3 has 12 residues. The CDR3 nucleotides read TGCAGTGCTAGTGGGCGCTACAATGAGCAGTTCTTC. Translated: CSASGRYNEQFF.

This clonotype has more than one count but fewer than ten. The chain combines TRBV5-4 with TRBJ2-3, with 12 nucleotides matching TRBD2. CDR1 SGHNT and CDR2 YYREEE come from the germline V gene (reference sequence). This CDR3 has 17 residues. Trimming cost V 0 bases and J 0 bases; bases outside gene matches: 2. For the CDR3, the DNA is TGTGCCAGCAGCTTGGATGGACTAGCGGGGAGCACAGATACGCAGTATTTT. Protein: CASSLDGLAGSTDTQYF.

This clonotype was counted many times. The chain combines TRBV11-2 with TRBJ1-1, with D possibly matching TRBD1 (6 bases). Trimming shortened V by 4 bases and J by 0 bases, and 15 bases separated the two germline ends. This CDR3 is built from 16 residues. Germline CDR1 and CDR2: SGHAT and FQNNGV. The DNA for the CDR3 is TGTGCCAGCAGCTACCCTCTTGGACAGCTGAACACTGAAGCTTTCTTT. Translated, it gives CASSYPLGQLNTEAFF. Full variable domain (missing parts from reference TRBV11-2 and TRBJ1-1): EAGVAQSPRYKIIEKRQSVAFWCNPISGHATLYWYQQILGQGPKLLIQFQNNGVVDDSQLPKDRFSAERLKGVDSTLKIQPAKLEDSAVYLCASSYPLGQLNTEAFFGQGTRLTVV.

The chain carries TRBV4-2 and TRBJ2-5; tentatively, D is TRBD2 (5 bases). Per germline, CDR1 LGHNA and CDR2 YNFKEQ. V was pared by 0 bases and J by 5 bases, with 16 bases between. The CDR3 is 16 residues long. This CDR3 is CASSQESVRGLETQYF. The CDR3 nucleotides are TGTGCCAGCAGCCAAGAATCAGTCCGGGGTTTGGAGACCCAGTACTTC.

This clonotype was counted only a few times. V usage is TRBV20-1 and J usage is TRBJ2-7; D is undetermined. This CDR3 region has 13 residues. Deletions cut 2 bases from V and 0 bases from J, with 8 bases between. The germline gives CDR1 DFQATT, CDR2 SNEGSKA (reference sequence). CDR3 region: CSARLRHSYEQYF. The CDR3 DNA follows: TGCAGTGCTAGATTAAGGCACTCCTACGAGCAGTACTTC.

This clonotype has more than one count but fewer than ten. The chain carries TRBV6-5 and TRBJ1-1; D unclear. V gave up 2 bases and J gave up 7 bases, with 14 bases separating them. This CDR3 spans 14 amino acids. CDR1 and CDR2 (germline): MNHEY, SVGAGI. The CDR3 region is CASSYGRPPLEAFF. The CDR3 DNA reads TGTGCCAGCAGTTACGGTAGACCCCCACTTGAAGCTTTCTTT.

The chain uses TRBV6-1 and TRBJ1-2; no clear D. Per the germline V gene, CDR1 is MNHNS and CDR2 is SASEGT. The V end was cut by 6 bases, the J end by 3 bases, with 14 bases between. The CDR3 is made up of 14 amino acids. CDR3 nucleotide sequence: TGTGCCAGCAGCACCGGGCGGACGTACTATGGCTACACCTTC. Translating it yields CASSTGRTYYGYTF.

The table lists this clonotype with many counts. This rearrangement joins TRBV3-1 to TRBJ1-1; 7 nucleotides line up with TRBD1. The CDR3 has 12 residues. V lost 6 bases and J lost 7; bases outside the gene matches: 5. CDR1 is LGHDT and CDR2 is YNNKEL in the germline V gene (reference sequence). In DNA form, the CDR3 reads TGTGCCAGCAGGATGGGGGACAGTGAAGCTTTCTTT. Translating it yields CASRMGDSEAFF.

The V and J genes are TRBV27 and TRBJ2-1; D not certain. Germline values: CDR1 MNHEY, CDR2 SMNVEV (reference sequence). This CDR3 comprises 13 residues. The ends were cut back, 10 bases at V and 7 bases at J, with 17 bases in the middle. The CDR3: CATIGRTANEQFF. CDR3 coding DNA: TGTGCCACCATTGGTCGCACAGCAAATGAGCAGTTCTTC.

Concerning this clonotype itself: It differs at one base from a far larger clone, so likely a read error. The V and J genes are TRBV5-1 and TRBJ2-1; no clear D gene. The end of the DNA is better explained by TRBJ2-7, so the J call may be wrong. This CDR3 is 12 amino acids long. CDR1 is SGHRS and CDR2 is YFSETQ in the germline V gene. The CDR3 spells CASSLDYNEQYF. The CDR3 coding sequence is TGCGCCAGCAGCTTGGACTACAATGAGCAGTACTTC.

This clonotype was seen a handful of times. The rearrangement joins TRBV11-2 to TRBJ2-5; TRBD1 or TRBD2 may be the D gene (8 bases each). Per the germline V gene, CDR1 is SGHAT and CDR2 is FQNNGV. There are 16 residues in the CDR3. V was shortened by 5 bases and J by 6 bases, with 22 bases between the two germline ends. The CDR3 loop is CASSHGQGGRLQTQYF. CDR3 in DNA: TGTGCCAGCAGCCACGGACAGGGCGGGAGGTTACAGACCCAGTACTTC.

This clonotype was detected only a few times. The chain carries TRBV19 and TRBJ2-3; 14 bases map to TRBD2. Germline-derived CDR1 and CDR2 are LNHDA and SQIVND (reference sequence). This CDR3 has 16 residues. With V trimmed by 8 bases and J by 7 bases, 11 bases remained unmatched. CDR3 amino acids: CASSTGLAGGIYTQYF. DNA of the CDR3: TGTGCCAGTTCGACCGGACTAGCGGGAGGAATATATACGCAGTATTTT.

This clonotype was counted at least ten times. The chain is built from TRBV6-1 and TRBJ1-1, with D uncertain. Between the trimmed V and J ends, which lost 1 base and 3 bases, there was a span of 15 bases. Germline lookup yields CDR1 MNHNS and CDR2 SASEGT. There are 16 residues in the CDR3. The CDR3 DNA sequence: TGTGCCAGCAGTGAAGGGCTTGCGGTATCGTACACTGAAGCTTTCTTT. Protein product: CASSEGLAVSYTEAFF.

The sample holds many counts of this clonotype. The CDR3 here is CASSEPGLALYNEQFF. CDR3 coding DNA: TGTGCCAGCAGTGAGCCGGGACTAGCGCTTTACAATGAGCAGTTCTTC. V usage is TRBV2 and J usage is TRBJ2-1; 10 nucleotides align to TRBD2. The CDR3 spans 16 residues. The germline gives CDR1 SNHLY, CDR2 FYNNEI. V lost 3 bases and J lost 4; bases outside the gene matches: 6.

The chain uses TRBV12-3 or TRBV12-4 and TRBJ2-7; a weak D match, TRBD2 (5 bases). V lost 4 bases and J 7 bases, leaving 14 bases between the germline ends. The CDR3 has 13 amino acids. The CDR3, as DNA: TGTGCCAGCAGTTCCGGACTCGGAAGGGAGCAGTACTTC. This encodes CASSSGLGREQYF.

This clonotype appeared many times. This chain joins TRBV11-2 and TRBJ2-5, with TRBD1 identical over 8 bases. Losses at the gene ends were 3 bases for V and 1 base for J; bases not matched to a gene: 16. The germline V gene has CDR1 SGHAT and CDR2 FQNNGV. The CDR3 totals 19 residues. The CDR3 coding sequence is TGTGCCAGCAGCTTCGGGTTTGGGCAGGGGGCAACCCTCCAAGAGACCCAGTACTTC. Translating gives CASSFGFGQGATLQETQYF.

This chain joins TRBV5-1 and TRBJ2-7, with unresolved D. The CDR3 consists of 14 residues. Trimming removed 0 bases at V and 4 bases at J, with 11 bases between. Germline values: CDR1 SGHRS, CDR2 YFSETQ. CDR3 sequence reads: CASSLGTLGYEQYF. CDR3 in DNA: TGCGCCAGCAGCTTGGGGACCTTGGGGTACGAGCAGTACTTC.

The chain carries TRBV5-1 and TRBJ2-3; 9 nucleotides line up with TRBD1. CDR1 and CDR2 from the germline V gene are SGHRS and YFSETQ. CDR3 length equals 15 residues. Trimming cost V 4 bases and J 6 bases; bases outside gene matches: 9. The CDR3 region is CASSTDRGGGDTQYF. The CDR3 DNA reads as TGCGCCAGCAGCACGGACAGGGGTGGTGGGGATACGCAGTATTTT.

This clonotype has at least ten counts. The rearrangement links TRBV11-2 to TRBJ2-3, with D hard to call. Trimming took 1 base from V and 0 from J, leaving 11 bases between them. The germline V gene has CDR1 SGHAT and CDR2 FQNNGV. The CDR3 is 16 amino acids. The CDR3 DNA sequence: TGTGCCAGCAGCTTAGTTGTAGGCCTCAGCACAGATACGCAGTATTTT. Protein: CASSLVVGLSTDTQYF.

This clonotype was picked up a small number of times. This chain connects TRBV18 to TRBJ2-3; 7 bases fit TRBD2. The CDR3 is 18 residues long. Germline V lookup: CDR1 KGHSH, CDR2 LQKENI. V was pared by 4 bases and J by 0 bases, with 13 bases of the junction left unmatched. CDR3 loop: CASSRPYALADSTDTQYF. The CDR3 DNA reads TGTGCCAGCTCACGACCTTACGCGCTAGCGGACAGCACAGATACGCAGTATTTT.

This clonotype was observed a single time. The V gene is TRBV7-6, the J gene TRBJ1-3, with D perhaps matching TRBD1 (5 bases). The CDR3 contains 15 residues. Germline V gene data show CDR1 as SGHVS and CDR2 as FNYEAQ. The V gene lost 0 bases and the J gene lost 14 bases, with 20 bases spanning the gap. CDR3 residues: CASSLADQTDNLLYF. CDR3 sequence (DNA): TGTGCCAGCAGCTTAGCGGACCAGACAGACAATCTGTTATATTTT.

This clonotype was seen ten or more times. The rearrangement uses TRBV5-1 and TRBJ2-3; no definite D call. Germline values: CDR1 SGHRS, CDR2 YFSETQ. The CDR3 spans 15 residues. Trimming pared 0 bases from V and 0 bases from J, leaving 8 bases between. CDR3 region: CASSLARLSTDTQYF. DNA for the CDR3: TGCGCCAGCAGCTTGGCCCGGCTGAGCACAGATACGCAGTATTTT.

This clonotype was counted many times. In DNA, the CDR3 is TGTGCCATCAGTACCAGGACAGGGAAGTACGCCGAGCAGTACTTC. This encodes CAISTRTGKYAEQYF. This chain links TRBV10-3 with TRBJ2-7; 8 nucleotides agree with TRBD1. Per germline, CDR1 ENHRY and CDR2 SYGVKD. The trim removed 5 bases at V and 6 bases at J, leaving 12 bases unmatched. The length of the CDR3 is 15 residues.

This clonotype was detected a few times. The chain couples TRBV20-1 to TRBJ1-2; weak D call: TRBD1 (5 bases). The germline gives CDR1 DFQATT, CDR2 SNEGSKA (reference sequence). Trimming pared 1 base from V and 3 bases from J, leaving 12 bases between. This CDR3 has 14 amino acids. CDR3 in amino acids: CSARGAGPDYGYTF. In DNA, the CDR3 is TGCAGTGCTAGAGGGGCGGGGCCTGACTATGGCTACACCTTC.